The present entry profiles one T cell receptor beta chain with its context. The data were produced by immunoSEQ multiplex PCR, yet TCRdb's version contains in-frame clones alone and is incomplete. Of approximately 28,000 clones in the sample, 70% to 85% were seen once. The data stem from a study of PD-1 blockade in classical Hodgkin lymphoma. V was shortened by 2 bases and J by 2 bases, with 7 bases between the two germline ends. The CDR3 has 15 residues. Germline CDR1 is LNHDA and CDR2 is SQIVND (reference sequence). Described time point: cycle 4 day 1 (C4D1), after six to seven weeks of nivolumab. Relapses following autologous stem cell transplantation were seen in all patients, with brentuximab vedotin exposure varying. Negative magnetic selection isolated CD4+ T cells from thawed PBMCs.

The specimen was CD4+ T cells from blood, collected before the fourth cycle of nivolumab. The sequence came from a human donor with classical Hodgkin lymphoma. The gene calls are TRBV19 and TRBJ2-6; D ambiguous. This chain's CDR3 is CASSITAPGANVLTF. The DNA for the CDR3 is TGTGCCAGTAGTATAACTGCACCTGGGGCCAACGTCCTGACTTTC.